This TCR beta chain stems from a study of cytomegalovirus exposure and HLA in healthy donors. Study results and caveats: TCR beta chain V- and J-gene trimming was linked, in a later analysis, to a missense variant in DCLRE1C. With high specificity and sensitivity, the classifier reportedly diagnosed cytomegalovirus status.

The primer mix had 60 Vbeta and 13 Jbeta primers. Sequenced by immunoSEQ multiplex PCR; TCRdb stores in-frame clones only, minus some. The sample lists a few hundred thousand clones; 75% were seen once. Concerning this clone itself: Antigen specificity is unknown.

The CDR3 length is 15 residues. The ends lost 4 bases at V and 6 bases at J; junction bases unmatched: 8. CDR1 is SGHTS and CDR2 is YDEGEE in the germline V gene. This sequence was found in a woman in her twenties or thirties in good health and CMV-seronegative. The chain is built from TRBV5-8 and TRBJ1-5; 9 nucleotides align to TRBD1. Input material: PBMCs. The CDR3 DNA reads TGTGCCAGCAGCATTGCACCGGGACAGGGTCAGCCCCAGCATTTT. Protein sequence: CASSIAPGQGQPQHF.